Listed here are 22 T cell receptor beta chains from one sample, sequenced in a study of T cell responses to AZD1222 COVID-19 vaccine. Using immunoSEQ multiplex PCR, the repertoire was profiled, and TCRdb retains in-frame clones only, with some absent. The data show about 130,000 clones, approximately 90% seen once. The sample was peripheral blood, taken on day 0 of AZD1222 vaccination. The origin of the receptors is an adult in good health.

The chain couples TRBV3-1 (or the pseudogene TRBV3-2) to TRBJ1-1; 9 nucleotides line up with TRBD1. With V trimmed by 8 bases and J by 8 bases, 15 bases remained unmatched. Germline V gives CDR1 LGHDT, CDR2 YNNKEL (reference sequence). The CDR3 covers 15 residues. The CDR3 coding sequence is TGTGCCAGCCGGCGGGAATCCGGGACAGGGATCGAAGCTTTCTTT. Its protein product is CASRRESGTGIEAFF.

This chain links TRBV18 with TRBJ1-1, with D unresolved. Trimming shortened V by 5 bases and J by 4 bases, and 8 bases separated the two germline ends. The CDR3 is 12 residues long. Germline V CDR1 and CDR2: KGHSH, LQKENI. Written as DNA, the CDR3 is TGTGCCAGCTCATCGAGTTCCACTGAAGCTTTCTTT. Translating it yields CASSSSSTEAFF.

This clone has a single count. The rearrangement uses TRBV6-2 or TRBV6-3 and TRBJ2-1; D is undetermined. With 0 bases removed from V and 2 bases from J, the gap between germline ends came to 8 bases. The CDR3 loop spans 15 amino acids. Germline CDR1 reads MNHEY; CDR2 reads SVGEGT. Here the CDR3 DNA reads TGTGCCAGCAGTTACTCGACCGGAGCCTACAATGAGCAGTTCTTC. Its translation is CASSYSTGAYNEQFF.

This clone has only a few counts. J is TRBJ1-5 and V is TRBV5-1, with TRBD1 matching over 7 bases. The CDR3 is 14 amino acids. CDR1 is SGHRS, CDR2 YFSETQ, per germline. V was clipped by 4 bases and J by 7 bases; unmatched bases: 8. The CDR3 sequence is CASSDTGVGQPQHF. The CDR3 DNA reads as TGCGCCAGCAGCGATACAGGGGTAGGACAGCCCCAGCATTTT.

The chain carries TRBV7-3 and TRBJ2-2; possibly TRBD1 for D (5 bases). Trimming took 4 bases from V and 0 from J, leaving 6 bases between them. This CDR3 comprises 14 residues. Germline CDR1 SGHTA, CDR2 FQGTGA. The CDR3 spells CASSSTANTGELFF. The CDR3 DNA follows: TGTGCCAGCAGCTCGACAGCGAACACCGGGGAGCTGTTTTTT.

The chain links TRBV5-1 to TRBJ2-2; 8 bases are a match to TRBD1. V gave up 0 bases and J gave up 6 bases; unmatched junction bases: 1. There are 14 residues in the CDR3. Germline V gene data show CDR1 as SGHRS and CDR2 as YFSETQ. The CDR3 loop reads CASSLDRGSGELFF. The CDR3 region has the DNA TGCGCCAGCAGCTTGGACAGGGGGTCCGGGGAGCTGTTTTTT.

CDR3 DNA: TGTGCCAGCAGCTTGGAGGCAGCCCAGTACTTC. This codes for CASSLEAAQYF. The chain employs TRBV5-5 and TRBJ2-7; D uncertain. The CDR3 contains 11 residues. V was pared by 0 bases and J by 10 bases, with 8 bases between. Per the germline V gene, CDR1 is SGHKS and CDR2 is YYEKEE (reference sequence). Drawing the rest from reference TRBV5-5 and TRBJ2-7, the complete variable domain is DAGVTQSPTHLIKTRGQQVTLRCSPISGHKSVSWYQQVLGQGPQFIFQYYEKEERGRGNFPDRFSARQFPNYSSELNVNALLLGDSALYLCASSLEAAQYFGPGTRLTVT.

This clone was seen a handful of times. This sequence joins TRBV28 and TRBJ1-1; no firm D call. This CDR3 contains 12 residues. V shed 3 bases and J shed 2 bases, with 4 bases lying between them. Germline V gives CDR1 MDHEN, CDR2 SYDVKM. The chain's CDR3 is CASSLGNTEAFF. As DNA, the CDR3 is TGTGCCAGCAGTTTGGGCAACACTGAAGCTTTCTTT.

This sequence joins TRBV7-2 and TRBJ1-4; D possibly corresponds to TRBD1 (6 bases). The V gene's germline CDR1 is SGHTA and CDR2 FQGNSA. Trimming cost V 2 bases and J 7 bases, with 14 bases left between them. The CDR3 is 15 residues long. CDR3 residues: CASSLWGGLGEKLFF. DNA for the CDR3: TGTGCCAGCAGCTTATGGGGGGGGCTAGGTGAAAAACTGTTTTTT.

This chain joins TRBV5-5 and TRBJ1-3; D is possibly TRBD1 (6 bases). This CDR3 region has 15 residues. The V end lost 2 bases, the J end lost 4 bases, and 13 bases lay between the germline ends. Germline V gene data show CDR1 as SGHKS and CDR2 as YYEKEE (reference sequence). The CDR3 DNA is TGTGCCAGCAGCTTTTATGACAGGATCGGAAACACCATATATTTT. The encoded protein is CASSFYDRIGNTIYF.

This chain links TRBV6-5 with TRBJ1-5; D is possibly TRBD1 (5 bases). This CDR3 comprises 15 residues. Trimming left V 6 bases short and J 5 bases short, with 17 bases between. Germline CDR1 MNHEY, CDR2 SVGAGI. CDR3 region: CASRLWGGEDQPQHF. In nucleotides, the CDR3 is TGTGCCAGCAGATTATGGGGGGGAGAAGATCAGCCCCAGCATTTT.

This clone occurred a few times. This sequence joins TRBV4-3 and TRBJ1-2; 7 bases align to TRBD1. The trim removed 2 bases at V and 3 bases at J, leaving 9 bases unmatched. The CDR3 spans 16 residues. The germline CDR1 and CDR2 sequences are LGHNA and YSLEER. The CDR3 coding sequence is TGCGCCAGCAGCCAACAGTCCAACAGGGGCCACTATGGCTACACCTTC. It codes for CASSQQSNRGHYGYTF.

The gene calls are TRBV9 and TRBJ2-5, with D perhaps TRBD1 (5 bases). The CDR3 has 15 amino acids. Germline lookup yields CDR1 SGDLS and CDR2 YYNGEE. With 0 bases removed from V and 3 bases from J, the gap between germline ends came to 12 bases. The CDR3 coding sequence is TGTGCCAGCAGCGTAGATGGCAGGGTCAAAGAGACCCAGTACTTC. This codes for CASSVDGRVKETQYF.

The chain employs TRBV12-3 or TRBV12-4 and TRBJ1-1; 8 bases align to TRBD1. With V trimmed by 5 bases and J by 9 bases, 8 bases remained unmatched. There are 13 residues in the CDR3. CDR3 loop: CASSRQGIYQAFF. The CDR3 bases are TGTGCCAGCAGTCGACAGGGGATCTACCAAGCTTTCTTT.

This chain uses TRBV15 with TRBJ1-1; D is unresolved. Between the trimmed V and J ends, which lost 7 bases and 6 bases, there was a span of 27 bases. The CDR3 runs to 17 residues. Germline V lookup: CDR1 LNHNV, CDR2 YYDKDF (reference sequence). The chain's CDR3 is CATTPQAGPRLSPEAFF. In DNA form, the CDR3 reads TGTGCCACCACCCCGCAGGCAGGACCCCGGTTAAGCCCTGAAGCTTTCTTT.

The chain has TRBV27 and TRBJ2-5; D unclear. The CDR3 consists of 17 residues. The V gene's germline CDR1 is MNHEY and CDR2 SMNVEV (reference sequence). Between the trimmed V and J ends, which lost 7 bases and 0 bases, there was a span of 21 bases. The CDR3 spells CASNAAGSAAYQETQYF. CDR3 DNA sequence: TGTGCCAGCAACGCCGCCGGGTCCGCCGCGTACCAAGAGACCCAGTACTTC.

CDR3 in DNA: TGTGCCAGCAGCCCAGGGGGCGGCAATCAGCCCCAGCATTTT. Protein product: CASSPGGGNQPQHF. The chain couples TRBV6-2 or TRBV6-3 to TRBJ1-5, with 8 bases aligning to TRBD1. The CDR3 loop spans 14 amino acids. Germline assignment: CDR1 MNHEY and CDR2 SVGEGT. The V and J ends lost 6 bases and 2 bases, in that order; junction bases with no gene match: 3.

The chain combines TRBV7-9 with TRBJ2-2, with a possible D match to TRBD2 (6 bases). Germline loops: CDR1 SEHNR, CDR2 FQNEAQ (reference sequence). The V gene lost 7 bases and the J gene lost 6 bases, with 24 bases spanning the gap. The CDR3 is 17 amino acids. The CDR3, as DNA: TGTGCCAGCATACGGTATGAGGAGGGTCCTCTCCCCGGGGAGCTGTTTTTT. Translated, it gives CASIRYEEGPLPGELFF.

The chain combines TRBV6-5 with TRBJ1-2; unclear D gene. Trimming took 2 bases from V and 0 from J, leaving 7 bases between them. The CDR3 runs 14 residues. The germline V gene has CDR1 MNHEY and CDR2 SVGAGI. CDR3 loop: CASSYGQTNYGYTF. The CDR3 nucleotides are TGTGCCAGCAGTTACGGGCAGACTAACTATGGCTACACCTTC.

This chain connects TRBV5-1 to TRBJ1-2; TRBD1 matches 8 bases. Unmatched junction bases numbered 2, after V lost 3 bases and J lost 4 bases. The CDR3 loop spans 13 amino acids. Germline CDR1 reads SGHRS; CDR2 reads YFSETQ. The CDR3 nucleotides are TGCGCCAGCAGCTGGGGACAGGCCTATGGCTACACCTTC. Its translation is CASSWGQAYGYTF.

The V gene is TRBV2, the J gene TRBJ2-1, with a tentative D call TRBD1 (5 bases). The germline CDR1 and CDR2 sequences are SNHLY and FYNNEI. V was shortened by 9 bases and J by 15 bases, with 15 bases between the two germline ends. The CDR3 is 10 amino acids. The CDR3 spells CASQTAIGFF. As DNA, the CDR3 is TGTGCCAGTCAGACAGCCATCGGGTTCTTC.

The J gene is TRBJ2-3, the V gene TRBV19, with TRBD2 identical over 13 bases. This CDR3 has 19 amino acids. Germline CDR1 is LNHDA and CDR2 is SQIVND (reference sequence). The V and J ends lost 3 bases and 5 bases, in that order; junction bases with no gene match: 14. This CDR3 is CASSIGLGLAGAQGDTQYF. The CDR3 DNA is TGTGCCAGTAGTATCGGATTAGGACTAGCGGGGGCCCAAGGAGATACGCAGTATTTT.